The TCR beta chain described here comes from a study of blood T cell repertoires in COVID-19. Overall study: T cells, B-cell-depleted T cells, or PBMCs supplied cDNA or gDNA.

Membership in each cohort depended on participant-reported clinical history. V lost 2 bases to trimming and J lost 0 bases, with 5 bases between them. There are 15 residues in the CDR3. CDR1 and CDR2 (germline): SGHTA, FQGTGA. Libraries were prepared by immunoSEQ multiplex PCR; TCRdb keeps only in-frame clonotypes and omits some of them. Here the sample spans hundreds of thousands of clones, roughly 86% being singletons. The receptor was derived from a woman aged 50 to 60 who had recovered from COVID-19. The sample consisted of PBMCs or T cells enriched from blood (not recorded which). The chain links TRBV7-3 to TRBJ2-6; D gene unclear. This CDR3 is CASSLLYSGANVLTF. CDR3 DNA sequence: TGTGCCAGCAGCTTACTATACTCTGGGGCCAACGTCCTGACTTTC.